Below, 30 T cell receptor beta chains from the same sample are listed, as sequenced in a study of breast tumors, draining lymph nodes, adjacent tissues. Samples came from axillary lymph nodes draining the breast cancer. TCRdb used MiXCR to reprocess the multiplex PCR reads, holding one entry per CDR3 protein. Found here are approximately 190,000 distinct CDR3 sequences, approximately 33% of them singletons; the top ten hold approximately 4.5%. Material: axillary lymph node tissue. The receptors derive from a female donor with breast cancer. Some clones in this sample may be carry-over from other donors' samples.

CDR3 sequence (DNA): TGTGCCAGCAGCACAGTTACCCCAGGACAGGGTCTAGATCAGCCCCAGCATTTT. It yields the protein CASSTVTPGQGLDQPQHF. The J gene is TRBJ1-5, the V gene TRBV6-1; 8 positions agree with TRBD1. V was pared by 6 bases and J by 5 bases, with 18 bases of the junction left unmatched. The CDR3 totals 18 residues. Per the germline V gene, CDR1 is MNHNS and CDR2 is SASEGT.

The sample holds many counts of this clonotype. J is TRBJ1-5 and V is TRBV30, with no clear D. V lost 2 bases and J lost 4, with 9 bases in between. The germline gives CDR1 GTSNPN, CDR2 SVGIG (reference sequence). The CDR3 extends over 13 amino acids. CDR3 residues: CAWSRFGNQPQHF. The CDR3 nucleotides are TGTGCCTGGAGTAGGTTCGGGAATCAGCCCCAGCATTTT.

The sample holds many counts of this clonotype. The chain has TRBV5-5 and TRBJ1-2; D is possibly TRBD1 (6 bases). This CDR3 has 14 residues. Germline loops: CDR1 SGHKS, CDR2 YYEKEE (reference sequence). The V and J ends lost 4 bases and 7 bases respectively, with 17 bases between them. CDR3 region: CASSPTGIAGGYTF. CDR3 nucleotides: TGTGCCAGCAGCCCTACAGGGATCGCAGGTGGCTACACCTTC. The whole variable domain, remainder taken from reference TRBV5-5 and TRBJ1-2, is DAGVTQSPTHLIKTRGQQVTLRCSPISGHKSVSWYQQVLGQGPQFIFQYYEKEERGRGNFPDRFSARQFPNYSSELNVNALLLGDSALYLCASSPTGIAGGYTFGSGTRLTVV.

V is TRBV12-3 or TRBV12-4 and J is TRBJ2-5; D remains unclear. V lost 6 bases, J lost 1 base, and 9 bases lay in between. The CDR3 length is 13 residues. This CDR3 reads CASSPKTQETQYF. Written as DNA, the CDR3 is TGTGCCAGCAGCCCTAAGACCCAAGAGACCCAGTACTTC.

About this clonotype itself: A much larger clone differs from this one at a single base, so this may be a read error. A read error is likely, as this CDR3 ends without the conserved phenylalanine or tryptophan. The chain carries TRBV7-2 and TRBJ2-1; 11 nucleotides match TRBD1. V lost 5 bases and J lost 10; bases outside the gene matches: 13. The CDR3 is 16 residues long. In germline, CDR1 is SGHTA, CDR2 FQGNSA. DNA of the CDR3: TGTGCCAGCAGCCCTCTCGGGACAGGGGGTCCCCTGGAGCAGTTCCTC. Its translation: CASSPLGTGGPLEQFL.

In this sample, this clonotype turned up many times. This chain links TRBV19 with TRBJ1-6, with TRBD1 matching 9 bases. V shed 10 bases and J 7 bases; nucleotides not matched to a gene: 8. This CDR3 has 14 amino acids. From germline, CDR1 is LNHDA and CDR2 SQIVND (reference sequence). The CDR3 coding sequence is TGTGCCACCCAAGGACAGGGGCGGAATTCACCCCTCCACTTT. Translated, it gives CATQGQGRNSPLHF.

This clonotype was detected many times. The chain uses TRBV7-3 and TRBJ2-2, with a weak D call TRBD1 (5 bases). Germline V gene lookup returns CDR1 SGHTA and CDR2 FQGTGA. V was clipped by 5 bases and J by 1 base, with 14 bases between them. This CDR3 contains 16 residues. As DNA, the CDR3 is TGTGCCAGCAGCGCCCAATCAGGGTTGAACACCGGGGAGCTGTTTTTT. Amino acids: CASSAQSGLNTGELFF.

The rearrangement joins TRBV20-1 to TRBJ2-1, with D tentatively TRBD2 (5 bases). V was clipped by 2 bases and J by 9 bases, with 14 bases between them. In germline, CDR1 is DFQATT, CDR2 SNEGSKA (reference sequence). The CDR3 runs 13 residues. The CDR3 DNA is TGCAGTGCTAGACTCCTCAAAGGAGGTGAGCAGTTCTTC. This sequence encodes CSARLLKGGEQFF.

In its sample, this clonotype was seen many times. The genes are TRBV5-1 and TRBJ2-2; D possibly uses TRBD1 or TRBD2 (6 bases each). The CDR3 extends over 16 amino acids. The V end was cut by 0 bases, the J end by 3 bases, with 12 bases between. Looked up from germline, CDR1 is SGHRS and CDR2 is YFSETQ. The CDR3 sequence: CASSLVWGADTGELFF. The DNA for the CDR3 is TGCGCCAGCAGCTTGGTATGGGGGGCCGACACCGGGGAGCTGTTTTTT.

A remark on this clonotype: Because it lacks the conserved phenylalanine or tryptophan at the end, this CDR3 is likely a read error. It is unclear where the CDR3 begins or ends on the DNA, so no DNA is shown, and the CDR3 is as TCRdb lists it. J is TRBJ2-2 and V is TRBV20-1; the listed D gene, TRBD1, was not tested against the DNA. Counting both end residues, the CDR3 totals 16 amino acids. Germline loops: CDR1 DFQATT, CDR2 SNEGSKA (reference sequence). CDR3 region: CSASSPGQANTGERMS.

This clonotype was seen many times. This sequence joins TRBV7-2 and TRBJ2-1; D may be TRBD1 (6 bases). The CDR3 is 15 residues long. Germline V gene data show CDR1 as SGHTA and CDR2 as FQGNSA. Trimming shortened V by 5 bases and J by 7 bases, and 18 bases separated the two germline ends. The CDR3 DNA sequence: TGTGCCAGCAGCCCGGAGGCAGGGGATTGGAATGAGCAGTTCTTC. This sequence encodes CASSPEAGDWNEQFF.

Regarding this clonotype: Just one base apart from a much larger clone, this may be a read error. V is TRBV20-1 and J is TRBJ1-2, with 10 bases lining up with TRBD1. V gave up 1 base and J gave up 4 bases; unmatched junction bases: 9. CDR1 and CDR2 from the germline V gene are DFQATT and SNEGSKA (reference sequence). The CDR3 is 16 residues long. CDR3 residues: CSARGDGTGATYGYTF. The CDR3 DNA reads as TGCAGTGCTAGAGGAGATGGGACAGGGGCCACCTATGGCTACACCTTC.

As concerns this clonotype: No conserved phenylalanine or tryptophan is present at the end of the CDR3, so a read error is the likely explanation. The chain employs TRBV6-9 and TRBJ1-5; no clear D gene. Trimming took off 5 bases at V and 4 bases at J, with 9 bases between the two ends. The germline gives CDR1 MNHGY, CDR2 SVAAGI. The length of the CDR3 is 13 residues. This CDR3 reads CASSEAENQPQHY. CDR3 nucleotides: TGTGCCAGCAGTGAAGCGGAAAATCAGCCCCAGCATTAT.

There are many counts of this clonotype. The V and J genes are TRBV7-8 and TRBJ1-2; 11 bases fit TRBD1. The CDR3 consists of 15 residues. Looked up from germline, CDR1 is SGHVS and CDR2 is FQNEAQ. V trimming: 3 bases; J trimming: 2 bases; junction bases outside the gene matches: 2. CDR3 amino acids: CASSLRTGGNYGYTF. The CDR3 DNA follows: TGTGCCAGCAGCTTGCGGACAGGGGGCAACTATGGCTACACCTTC. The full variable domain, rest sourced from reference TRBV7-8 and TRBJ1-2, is GAGVSQSPRYKVAKRGQDVALRCDPISGHVSLFWYQQALGQGPEFLTYFQNEAQLDKSGLPSDRFFAERPEGSVSTLKIQRTQQEDSAVYLCASSLRTGGNYGYTFGSGTRLTVV.

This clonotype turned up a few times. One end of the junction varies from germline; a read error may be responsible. The CDR3 loop is CASSLELADDQFF. CDR3 DNA sequence: TGCGCCAGCAGCTTGGAACTAGCGGATGACCAGTTCTTC. The V and J genes are TRBV5-1 and TRBJ2-1; 8 bases match TRBD2. Looked up from germline, CDR1 is SGHRS and CDR2 is YFSETQ. This CDR3 has 13 residues. Using reference TRBV5-1 and TRBJ2-1 for the parts outside the CDR3, the full variable domain is KAGVTQTPRYLIKTRGQQVTLSCSPISGHRSVSWYQQTPGQGLQFLFEYFSETQRNKGNFPGRFSGRQFSNSRSEMNVSTLELGDSALYLCASSLELADDQFFGPGTRLTVL.

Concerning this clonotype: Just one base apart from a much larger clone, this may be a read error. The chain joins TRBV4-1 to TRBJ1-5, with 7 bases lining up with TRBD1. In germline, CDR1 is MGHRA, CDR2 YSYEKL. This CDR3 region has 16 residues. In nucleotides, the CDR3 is TGCGCCGGCAGCCAAGAGGGGGCAGGGGCGAATCAGCCCCAGCATTTT. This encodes CAGSQEGAGANQPQHF.

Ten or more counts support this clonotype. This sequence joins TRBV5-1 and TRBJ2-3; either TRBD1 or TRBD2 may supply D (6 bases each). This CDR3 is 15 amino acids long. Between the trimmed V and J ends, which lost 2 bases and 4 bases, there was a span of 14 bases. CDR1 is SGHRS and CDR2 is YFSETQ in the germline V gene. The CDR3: CASSLSAEGADTQYF. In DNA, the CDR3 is TGCGCCAGCAGCTTATCAGCGGAGGGGGCAGATACGCAGTATTTT. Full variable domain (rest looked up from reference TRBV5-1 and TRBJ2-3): KAGVTQTPRYLIKTRGQQVTLSCSPISGHRSVSWYQQTPGQGLQFLFEYFSETQRNKGNFPGRFSGRQFSNSRSEMNVSTLELGDSALYLCASSLSAEGADTQYFGPGTRLTVL.

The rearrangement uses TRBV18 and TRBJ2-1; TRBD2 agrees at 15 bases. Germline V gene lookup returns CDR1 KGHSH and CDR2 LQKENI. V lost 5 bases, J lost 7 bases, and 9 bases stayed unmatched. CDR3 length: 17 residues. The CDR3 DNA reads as TGTGCCAGCTCATCCGGACTAGCGGGAGGGCCGGCGAATGAGCAGTTCTTC. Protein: CASSSGLAGGPANEQFF. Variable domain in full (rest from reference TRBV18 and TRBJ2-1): NAGVMQNPRHLVRRRGQEARLRCSPMKGHSHVYWYRQLPEEGLKFMVYLQKENIIDESGMPKERFSAEFPKEGPSILRIQQVVRGDSAAYFCASSSGLAGGPANEQFFGPGTRLTVL.

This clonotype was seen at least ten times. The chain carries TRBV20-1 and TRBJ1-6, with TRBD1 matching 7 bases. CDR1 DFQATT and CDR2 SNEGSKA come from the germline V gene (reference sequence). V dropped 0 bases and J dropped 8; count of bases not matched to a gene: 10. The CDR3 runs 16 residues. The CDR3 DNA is TGCAGTGCTAGAGATCCCGGTAGGGGGCCTTATTCACCCCTCCACTTT. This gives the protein CSARDPGRGPYSPLHF.

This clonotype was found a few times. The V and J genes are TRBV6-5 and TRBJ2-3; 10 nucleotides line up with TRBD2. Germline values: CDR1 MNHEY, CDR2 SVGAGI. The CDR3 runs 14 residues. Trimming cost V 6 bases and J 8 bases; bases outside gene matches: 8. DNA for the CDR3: TGTGCCAGCAGCCGAGCGGGGGGGCGGGGTACGCAGTATTTT. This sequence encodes CASSRAGGRGTQYF.

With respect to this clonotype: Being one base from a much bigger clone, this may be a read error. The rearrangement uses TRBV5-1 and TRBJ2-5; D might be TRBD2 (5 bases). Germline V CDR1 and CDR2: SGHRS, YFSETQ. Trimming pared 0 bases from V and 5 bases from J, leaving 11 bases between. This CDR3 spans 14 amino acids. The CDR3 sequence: CASSLGSSSETQYF. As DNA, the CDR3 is TGCGCCAGCAGCTTGGGGTCTAGCTCTGAGACCCAGTACTTC. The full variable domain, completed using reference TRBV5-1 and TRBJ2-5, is KAGVTQTPRYLIKTRGQQVTLSCSPISGHRSVSWYQQTPGQGLQFLFEYFSETQRNKGNFPGRFSGRQFSNSRSEMNVSTLELGDSALYLCASSLGSSSETQYFGPGTRLLVL.

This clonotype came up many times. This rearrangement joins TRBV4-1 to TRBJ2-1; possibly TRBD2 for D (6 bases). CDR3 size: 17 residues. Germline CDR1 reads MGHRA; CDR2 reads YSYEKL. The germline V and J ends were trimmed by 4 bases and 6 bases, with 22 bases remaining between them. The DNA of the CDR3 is TGCGCCAGCAGCCGATATAGCGGAAAGGGGTTCTCCAATGAGCAGTTCTTC. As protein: CASSRYSGKGFSNEQFF.

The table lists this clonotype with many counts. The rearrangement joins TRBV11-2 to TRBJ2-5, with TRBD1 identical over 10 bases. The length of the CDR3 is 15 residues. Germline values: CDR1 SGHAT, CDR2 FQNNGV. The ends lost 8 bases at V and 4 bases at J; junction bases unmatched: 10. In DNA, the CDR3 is TGTGCCAGCCAAGACAGGGGGCTGAGAAGAGAGACCCAGTACTTC. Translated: CASQDRGLRRETQYF.

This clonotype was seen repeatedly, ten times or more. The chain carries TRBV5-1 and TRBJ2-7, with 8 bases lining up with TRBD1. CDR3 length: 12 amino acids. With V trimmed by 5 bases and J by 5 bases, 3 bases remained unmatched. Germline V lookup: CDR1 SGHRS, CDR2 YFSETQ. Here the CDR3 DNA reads TGCGCCAGCAGGGACAGGGTCGACGAGCAGTACTTC. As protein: CASRDRVDEQYF.

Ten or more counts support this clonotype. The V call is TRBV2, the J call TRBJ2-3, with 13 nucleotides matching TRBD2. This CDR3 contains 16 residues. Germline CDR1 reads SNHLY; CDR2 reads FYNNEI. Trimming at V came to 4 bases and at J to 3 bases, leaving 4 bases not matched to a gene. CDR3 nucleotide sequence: TGTGCCAGCAGTGGACTGACTAGCGGGGGGACAGATACGCAGTATTTT. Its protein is CASSGLTSGGTDTQYF.

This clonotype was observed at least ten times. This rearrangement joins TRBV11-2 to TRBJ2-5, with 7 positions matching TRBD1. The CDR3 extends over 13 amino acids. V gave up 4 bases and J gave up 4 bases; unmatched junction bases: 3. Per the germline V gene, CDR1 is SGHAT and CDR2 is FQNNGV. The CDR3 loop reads CASSSYRGETQYF. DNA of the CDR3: TGTGCCAGCAGCTCCTACAGGGGAGAGACCCAGTACTTC. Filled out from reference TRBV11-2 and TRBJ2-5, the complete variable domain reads EAGVAQSPRYKIIEKRQSVAFWCNPISGHATLYWYQQILGQGPKLLIQFQNNGVVDDSQLPKDRFSAERLKGVDSTLKIQPAKLEDSAVYLCASSSYRGETQYFGPGTRLLVL.

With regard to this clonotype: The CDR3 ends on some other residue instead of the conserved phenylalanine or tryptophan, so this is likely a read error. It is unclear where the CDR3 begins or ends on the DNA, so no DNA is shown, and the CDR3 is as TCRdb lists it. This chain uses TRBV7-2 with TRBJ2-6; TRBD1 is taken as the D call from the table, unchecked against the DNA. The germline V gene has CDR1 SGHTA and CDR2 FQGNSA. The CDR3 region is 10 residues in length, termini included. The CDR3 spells CASSLARGQN.

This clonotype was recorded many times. The CDR3 is CASSPQGSADYGYTF. As DNA, the CDR3 is TGTGCCAGCTCACCACAGGGTTCTGCGGACTATGGCTACACCTTC. The gene calls are TRBV18 and TRBJ1-2, with D unresolved. Germline values: CDR1 KGHSH, CDR2 LQKENI. This CDR3 spans 15 amino acids. V was shortened by 1 base and J by 3 bases, with 12 bases between the two germline ends.

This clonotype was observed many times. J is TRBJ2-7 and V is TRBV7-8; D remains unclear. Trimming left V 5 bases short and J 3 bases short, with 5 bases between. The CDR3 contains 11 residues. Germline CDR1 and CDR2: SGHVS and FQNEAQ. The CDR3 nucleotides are TGTGCCAGCAGCAACAACTACGAGCAGTACTTC. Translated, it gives CASSNNYEQYF.

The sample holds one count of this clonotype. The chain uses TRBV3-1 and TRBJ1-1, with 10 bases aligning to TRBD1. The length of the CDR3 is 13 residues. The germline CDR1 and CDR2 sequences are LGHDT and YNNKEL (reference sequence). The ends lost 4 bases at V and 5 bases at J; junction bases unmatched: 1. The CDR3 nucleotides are TGTGCCAGCAGCCGACAGGGGGCAACTGAAGCTTTCTTT. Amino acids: CASSRQGATEAFF.